The TCR beta chain under discussion was sequenced for a study of blood T cell repertoires in COVID-19. Per the original methods: Nucleated cell counts were estimated from reference gene primer amplification. Produced via immunoSEQ multiplex PCR; TCRdb's table is partial and in-frame only. V and J calls and clone size are as listed in that table; D and trimming were resolved from the DNA. There are over 200,000 clones in the sample; about four fifths occur only once, and 8.2% lies in the top ten. CDR1 and CDR2 from the germline V gene are MDHEN and SYDVKM. This CDR3 spans 15 amino acids. Trimming left V 8 bases short and J 0 bases short, with 16 bases between.

The sequence was collected from a woman between 45 and 65 years old with acute or convalescent COVID-19. V usage is TRBV28 and J usage is TRBJ1-2, with D possibly TRBD1 on 5 matching bases. Sequenced material: peripheral blood. Written as DNA, the CDR3 is TGTGCCAGCGGACGTGGGGGGGGAGCTAACTATGGCTACACCTTC. It codes for CASGRGGGANYGYTF.